The TCR beta chain under discussion was sequenced for a study of shared clonotypes between healthy human individuals (dated by TCRdb to the early 2020s). Describing the broader study: The cohort comprised a couple of women and three men aged 18 to 49 years. To estimate repertoire size and how much clonotypes are shared between individuals, the study performed deep sequencing of blood TCR repertoires from about five healthy adults. Libraries were prepared and TCR repertoires were sequenced by different laboratories using diverse techniques, in order to increase sequencing depth and limit assay-specific biases. For each donor, CD4 naive and CD4 memory were each given three plates, CD8 naive was given two plates, and CD8 memory was given one plate. Between about 0.9 and 8.9 billion PBMCs per donor were obtained by leukapheresis. The research as a whole found: Clonotypes shared by all four sorted-subset donors showed higher generation probabilities than non-shared clonotypes. Only blood was sampled, and tissue TCR repertoires likely differ from those in blood. Incomplete sequencing was indicated by rarefaction of sorted-subset datasets, despite the large sequencing depth. Estimated clonotype richness was generally larger for naive than for memory subsets. Because the study included a small number of donors, the genetic and exposure-history diversity represented was limited. When a handful of donors were compared, the shared fraction of clonotypes was roughly 4.8% for naive CD4, 3.5% for naive CD8, more than 2% for memory CD4, and approximately 0.4% for memory CD8. Based on pairwise subsampling, the degree of clonotype sharing among donors was expected to be affected by sequencing depth.

V is shortened by 7 bases, J by 11 bases, and the region joining them spans 14 bases. The CDR3, cysteine through phenylalanine, is 12 amino acids long. Left in the record is the CDR3 DNA by itself, 36 bases read in frame from the first base. The CDR1 and CDR2 encoded by the germline V gene are MDHEN and SYDVKM. Donors were healthy HIV-negative adults with no recently reported acute infections or vaccinations. Only Caucasian adults living in Nashville, Tennessee, USA were represented among the donors. CD4+ T cells were enriched by magnetic negative selection; naive cells were then positively selected on CD45RA, and the negative fraction formed the memory subset. Blood was obtained by leukapheresis, after which PBMCs were separated by Ficoll-Histopaque density gradient centrifugation and cryopreserved in liquid nitrogen vapor phase. Analytical flow cytometry was used to check the purity and quantity of each magnetically sorted T cell population. Genomic DNA was isolated from every sorted fraction and measured by UV absorbance on a Nanodrop 2000c.

Of note for this clone: Its antigen is not yet known. No quality values exist for individual bases; no much larger clone is one base distant.

TCR CDR3 regions were amplified from genomic DNA by multiplex PCR using the deep immunoSEQ assay. Extracted genomic DNA from each cell subset was distributed evenly across all wells of several immunoSEQ 96-well plates, and each plate was treated as a replicate. Each replicate PCR for sorted subsets received roughly 0.2 ug genomic DNA, equal to roughly 30,000 T cell genomes. Purified libraries were quantified with a Qubit 3.0 fluorometer, sized on a Bioanalyzer 2100, and re-quantified with the KAPA Library Quantification kit. Every immunoSEQ 96-well plate was sequenced on a separate single-read 150-cycle Illumina NextSeq 550 flow cell. The authors' analysis ran thus. The immunoSEQ output contained only junctional sequences without quality scores, so filtering could not match that applied to full-length reads. To assign V/J genes and CDR3, sequences were annotated against IMGT germline references using PyIR, a Python wrapper for IgBLAST v1.9. Reads were filtered out if the reads had weak V/J assignments (E-value above 1e-6), no CDR3, stop codons, out-of-frame junctions, or ambiguous translated residues. V3J clonotypes were defined as sequences sharing the same inferred V gene, J gene, and CDR3 amino acid sequence. To compute the percentage overlap between repertoires, the number of shared unique clonotypes was divided by the size of the smaller repertoire. RTK rarefaction, the Chao1 estimator, and Recon v2.1 estimates of unobserved clonotypes were used to assess repertoire richness. OLGA was used to compute generation probabilities for all TCRbeta clonotypes that the gDNA method yielded from a few donors. Held by TCRdb, this immuneACCESS table contains in-frame sequences only and omits some clones. Under half of the omission traces to an unresolved V gene where checked; the cause of the rest is unknown. V and J calls and clone size follow that table, whereas D and trimming were derived from the DNA. This sample comprises 2 million or so clones, 90% to 95% of them detected only once. 0.13% of the sample lies in the top ten.

The sequence came from a young man in good health. Sequencing used naive CD4+ T cells sorted from blood. This specimen's cell subset or site label, interpreted: CD45RA+ positively selected. In this chain, TRBV28 is recombined with TRBJ1-4; the D gene is not confidently resolved. The DNA reads TGTGCCAGCATGACCGGGCCGGGGAAACTGTTTTTT. This sequence encodes CASMTGPGKLFF.